This T cell receptor beta chain was captured by sequencing in a study of shared clonotypes between healthy human individuals. CD45RO-negative cells were positively selected for CCR7, leaving out terminally differentiated effector memory CD45RA+ cells. From germline, CDR1 is MNHNS and CDR2 SASEGT. The CDR3 has 12 amino acids. Trimming removed 6 bases at V and 9 bases at J, with 9 bases between. Comments on this clone: Its antigen is currently unknown.

It was about 190 ng DNA, approximately 30,000 T cell genomes, that sorted-subset replicate PCRs used. In the authors' methods: ImmunoSEQ junction-only sequences lacked quality scores, so their filtering differed. Using immunoSEQ multiplex PCR, the repertoire was profiled, and TCRdb retains in-frame clones only, with some absent. The V and J calls and clone size come from that table; D and trimming were worked out from the DNA. The table has nearly 2 million clones, roughly 94% seen once. Study-wide points: Memory subsets had estimated richness that was generally smaller than that of naive subsets. Specimens sampled were limited to blood, with tissue repertoires likely differing.

J is TRBJ1-6 and V is TRBV6-1; D not resolved. Sample: naive CD8+ T cells sorted from blood. The receptor's source is a young man in good health. This CDR3 reads CASREMGSPLHF. DNA for the CDR3: TGTGCCAGCAGGGAGATGGGTTCACCCCTCCACTTT.